The rows below give T cell receptor beta chains drawn from one sample of a study of T cells after yellow fever vaccination. TCRdb passed the 5' RACE reads through MiXCR, listing each CDR3 protein once. The sample records 100,000 to 150,000 distinct CDR3 sequences, over 8% being singletons. Sample: CD8+ T cells sorted from PBMCs, taken on the day of the yellow fever booster vaccination. The receptors were sampled from a man between 18 and 29 years old who received the YFV17D yellow fever vaccine. Both conserved end residues are part of each CDR3. Fields, in order: D gene, clone size, J gene, V gene, CDR3 DNA, CDR3 protein. The D gene is left open where the match is weak. Clone size is not always given. Where it is, it says once, few, many or a class for expanded clones.

>.|many|TRBJ2-1|TRBV5-6
TGTGCCAGCAGCTGGACGGTGAATGAGCAGTTCTTC
CASSWTVNEQFF
>TRBD2|.|TRBJ2-2|TRBV6-5
TGTGCCAGCACCAATAGCGGGGGGGCGAACACCGGGGAGCTGTTTTTT
CASTNSGGANTGELFF
>.|many|TRBJ2-3|TRBV12-3/TRBV12-4
TGTGCCAGCAGTTTGGCGGGAGATACGCAGTATTTT
CASSLAGDTQYF
>.|few|TRBJ2-1|TRBV19
TGTGCCAGTAGTATCGTGGGCCGGGGGACCGATGAGCAGTTCTTC
CASSIVGRGTDEQFF
>.|.|TRBJ2-2|TRBV24-1
TGTGCCACCAGTGATTTGTTGGACAGGAACACCGGGGAGCTGTTTTTT
CATSDLLDRNTGELFF
>.|few|TRBJ2-5|TRBV6-6
TGTGCCAGCCGAGTCTGGCATTTGGAGACCCAGTACTTC
CASRVWHLETQYF
>.|few|TRBJ1-3|TRBV7-6
TGTGCCAGCAGCCCCCTCGGAGGGGGGACTGGAAACACCATATATTTT
CASSPLGGGTGNTIYF
>.|.|TRBJ2-7|TRBV10-3
TGTGCCATCATGAGTCCGGACAACTCCTACGAGCAGTACTTC
CAIMSPDNSYEQYF
>.|.|TRBJ2-2|TRBV6-2/TRBV6-3
TGTGCCAGCAGTTACTCGTACACCGGGGAGCTGTTTTTT
CASSYSYTGELFF
>.|.|TRBJ1-1|TRBV7-9
TGTGCCAGCAGCCCCCGGGCCGGGATGGCTTTCTTT
CASSPRAGMAFF
>TRBD1|.|TRBJ1-5|TRBV4-1
TGCGCCAGCAGCCAAGGAGGACAGGACGTTTATCAGCCCCAGCATTTT
CASSQGGQDVYQPQHF
>TRBD1|.|TRBJ2-7|TRBV5-1
TGCGCCAGCAGCCTCGGACAGGGTGTAACGACCTACGAGCAGTACTTC
CASSLGQGVTTYEQYF
>.|.|TRBJ1-1|TRBV6-6
TGTGCCAGCAGCCTCGGAAGTGACACTGAAGCTTTCTTT
CASSLGSDTEAFF
>.|many|TRBJ2-1|TRBV4-1
TGCGCCAGCAGCTCCGGGACCATTGATTCAAATGAGCAGTTCTTC
CASSSGTIDSNEQFF
>.|.|TRBJ1-1|TRBV7-8
TGTGCCAGCAGCCGGGGGACATCGAACACTGAAGCTTTCTTT
CASSRGTSNTEAFF
>.|.|TRBJ2-2|TRBV12-5
TGTGCTAGTGGCCTAGGGAGCGGGGAGCTGTTTTTT
CASGLGSGELFF
>.|few|TRBJ2-2|TRBV5-1
TGCGCCAGCAGCTTGATCAAAAGCGGCACCGGGGAGCTGTTTTTT
CASSLIKSGTGELFF
>.|.|TRBJ1-1|TRBV14
TGTGCCAGCAGCACCTTCGGAGGCGGACCTGGGGCTTTCTTT
CASSTFGGGPGAFF
>TRBD2|few|TRBJ2-2|TRBV4-2
TGTGCCACCCATAATGGGATAGCGGGGAACACCGGGGAGCTGTTTTTT
CATHNGIAGNTGELFF
>.|.|TRBJ1-6|TRBV7-3
TGTGCCAGCAGCTTTGGGGGCGAGGGATCACCCCTCCACTTT
CASSFGGEGSPLHF
>.|many|TRBJ2-5|TRBV5-6
TGTGCCAGCAGCCGGGGAACGGAAGAGACCCAGTACTTC
CASSRGTEETQYF
>TRBD1|few|TRBJ1-6|TRBV10-3
TGTGCCATCAGACCGGACAGGGGATATGGGGCCTCCTATAATTCACCCCTCCACTTT
CAIRPDRGYGASYNSPLHF
>TRBD1|.|TRBJ2-5|TRBV5-8
TGTGCCAGCAGCTCTAACAGGGGCCAAGAGACCCAGTACTTC
CASSSNRGQETQYF
>.|many|TRBJ2-3|TRBV10-1
TGCGCCAGCAGTGGGACTAGCACAGATACGCAGTATTTT
CASSGTSTDTQYF